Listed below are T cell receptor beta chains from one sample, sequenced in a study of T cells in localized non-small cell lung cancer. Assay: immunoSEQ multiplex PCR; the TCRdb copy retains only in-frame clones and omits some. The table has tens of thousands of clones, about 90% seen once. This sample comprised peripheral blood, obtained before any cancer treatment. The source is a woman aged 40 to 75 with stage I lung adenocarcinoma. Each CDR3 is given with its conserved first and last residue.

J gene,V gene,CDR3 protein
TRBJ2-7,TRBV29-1,CSVENGFQSSYEQYF
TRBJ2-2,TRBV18,CASSPRQDGEELFF
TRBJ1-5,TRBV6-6,CASSYKDSINQPQHF
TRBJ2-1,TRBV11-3,CASSLSLSSGYNEQFF
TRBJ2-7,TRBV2,CASATSGTKQYF
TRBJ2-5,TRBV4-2,CASSQDLRGGGETQYF
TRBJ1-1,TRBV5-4,CASSSQGGVTEAFF
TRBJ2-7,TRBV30,CAWSPDLYEQYF
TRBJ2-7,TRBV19,CASSIPGQGYEQYF
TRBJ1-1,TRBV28,CASSGTPSLNTEAFF
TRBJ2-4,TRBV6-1,CASSDRANIQYF
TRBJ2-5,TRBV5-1,CASSLALGQGSSETQYF
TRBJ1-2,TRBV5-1,CASSLDPGQGNNYGYTF
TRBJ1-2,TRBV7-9,CASSLDYRNYGYTF
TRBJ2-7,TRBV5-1,CASSPSDREWAYEQYF
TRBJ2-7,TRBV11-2,CASSFPGGGTAYEQYF
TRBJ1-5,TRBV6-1,CASGTGDQPQHF
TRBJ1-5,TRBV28,CASRRQFGMNQPQHF
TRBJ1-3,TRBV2,CASSESGNTIYF
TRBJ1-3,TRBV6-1,CASSAIGNSGNTIYF
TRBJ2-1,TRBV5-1,CASSLWDRENEQFF
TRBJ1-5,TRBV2,CASSEVGGYSNQPQHF
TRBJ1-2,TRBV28,CASSSSGFYGYTF
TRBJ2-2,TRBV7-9,CASRDALRREGTGELFF
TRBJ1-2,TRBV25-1,CASSEEWDSTGYTF
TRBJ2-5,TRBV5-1,CASSLEPAGGGWETQYF
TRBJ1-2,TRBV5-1,CASSVDTNYGYTF
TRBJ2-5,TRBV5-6,CASSLEAAGDATQYF
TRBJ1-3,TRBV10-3,CAITRQGNSGNTIYF
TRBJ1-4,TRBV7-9,CASSLNRGEKLFF
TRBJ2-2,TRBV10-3,CAIRSRDLSTGELFF
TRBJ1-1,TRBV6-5,CASSYSNGVYAEAFF
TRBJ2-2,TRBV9,CASSVEGGRAGELFF
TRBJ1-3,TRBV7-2,CASSLGWVGGNTIYF
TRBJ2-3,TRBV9,CASSVAGGYTDTQYF
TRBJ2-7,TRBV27,CASSLNRGRSEQYF
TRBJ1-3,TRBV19,CASSTQGTGNTIYF
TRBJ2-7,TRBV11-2,CASSLAGGSYEQYF
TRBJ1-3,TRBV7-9,CASSFPKRRPGNTMYF
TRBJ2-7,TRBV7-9,CASSSGLAGVDEQYF
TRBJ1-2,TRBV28,CASSTGGRSYGYTF
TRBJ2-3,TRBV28,CASSLRLAGTSTDTQYF
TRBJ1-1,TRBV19,CASSIRTGLNTEAFF